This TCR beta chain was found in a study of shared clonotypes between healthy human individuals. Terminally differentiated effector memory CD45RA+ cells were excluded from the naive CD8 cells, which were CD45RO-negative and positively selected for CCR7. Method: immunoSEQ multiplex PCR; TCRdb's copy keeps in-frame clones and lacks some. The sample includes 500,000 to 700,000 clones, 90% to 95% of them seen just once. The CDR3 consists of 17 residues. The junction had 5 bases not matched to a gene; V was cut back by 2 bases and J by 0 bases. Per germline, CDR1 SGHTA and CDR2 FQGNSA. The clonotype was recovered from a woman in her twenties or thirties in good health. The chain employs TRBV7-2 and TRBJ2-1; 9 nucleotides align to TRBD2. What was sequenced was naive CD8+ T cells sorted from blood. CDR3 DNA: TGTGCCAGCAGCTTACCACTTAGCGGGAGCTCCTACAATGAGCAGTTCTTC. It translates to CASSLPLSGSSYNEQFF.